The source of this TCR beta chain is a study of shared clonotypes between healthy human individuals. Trimming took off 0 bases at V and 1 base at J, with 19 bases between the two ends. Looked up from germline, CDR1 is MGHRA and CDR2 is YSYEKL. CDR3 length equals 19 residues. Ten immunoSEQ deep assay plates were used by the authors to sequence unsorted PBMC DNA. Assay: immunoSEQ multiplex PCR; the TCRdb copy retains only in-frame clones and omits some. Among a few hundred thousand clones listed, approximately 79% were seen once. Adults of Caucasian background living in Nashville, Tennessee made up all donors.

The source is a middle-aged woman in good health. Some clones in this sample may be carry-over from other donors' samples. The chain joins TRBV4-1 to TRBJ1-5; D ambiguous. The sample comprised PBMCs. The CDR3 coding sequence is TGCGCCAGCAGCCAAGAGTTCCTTGTTCGGGCAGCCAGCAATCAGCCCCAGCATTTT. It encodes CASSQEFLVRAASNQPQHF.